The 3 T cell receptor beta chains below all came from one sample that was sequenced in a study of Ad26.COV2.S vaccination and SARS-CoV-2 variants. Using immunoSEQ multiplex PCR, the repertoire was profiled, and TCRdb retains in-frame clones only, with some absent. The table includes 300,000 to 400,000 clones, more than 85% detected once. Noted treatment: 15 to 20 received Ad26.COV2.S at low or high dose, single or two shots; 5 received placebo; per-sample allocation not given. The samples date from day 63 after the first vaccine or placebo injection. This specimen was peripheral blood, taken in a trial of Ad26.COV2.S vaccine versus placebo. The receptors were gathered from a person aged 18-65 years who received the Ad26.COV2.S COVID-19 vaccine or a placebo.

The chain joins TRBV23-1 to TRBJ1-5, with D unclear. TRBV23-1 is an open reading frame whose function is uncertain. CDR3 length: 15 amino acids. The ends were cut back, 2 bases at V and 2 bases at J, with 10 bases in the middle. In DNA form, the CDR3 reads TGCGCCAGCAGTCAAAGTTACGGTTGCAATCAGCCCCAGCATTTT. This encodes CASSQSYGCNQPQHF.

The rearrangement joins TRBV20-1 to TRBJ1-6; D is uncertain. This CDR3 spans 15 amino acids. CDR1 is DFQATT, CDR2 SNEGSKA, per germline (reference sequence). Trimming left V 3 bases short and J 0 bases short, with 9 bases between. The chain's CDR3 is CSASGSSSYNSPLHF. DNA for the CDR3: TGCAGTGCTAGTGGCAGTAGCTCCTATAATTCACCCCTCCACTTT.

The chain employs TRBV7-9 and TRBJ2-7; D is unclear. The CDR3 covers 17 residues. The germline V gene encodes CDR1 SEHNR and CDR2 FQNEAQ (reference sequence). V was pared by 0 bases and J by 2 bases, with 17 bases between. CDR3: CASSLAGATRTPYEQYF. The CDR3 DNA reads as TGTGCCAGCAGCTTAGCTGGTGCCACCCGAACCCCCTACGAGCAGTACTTC.